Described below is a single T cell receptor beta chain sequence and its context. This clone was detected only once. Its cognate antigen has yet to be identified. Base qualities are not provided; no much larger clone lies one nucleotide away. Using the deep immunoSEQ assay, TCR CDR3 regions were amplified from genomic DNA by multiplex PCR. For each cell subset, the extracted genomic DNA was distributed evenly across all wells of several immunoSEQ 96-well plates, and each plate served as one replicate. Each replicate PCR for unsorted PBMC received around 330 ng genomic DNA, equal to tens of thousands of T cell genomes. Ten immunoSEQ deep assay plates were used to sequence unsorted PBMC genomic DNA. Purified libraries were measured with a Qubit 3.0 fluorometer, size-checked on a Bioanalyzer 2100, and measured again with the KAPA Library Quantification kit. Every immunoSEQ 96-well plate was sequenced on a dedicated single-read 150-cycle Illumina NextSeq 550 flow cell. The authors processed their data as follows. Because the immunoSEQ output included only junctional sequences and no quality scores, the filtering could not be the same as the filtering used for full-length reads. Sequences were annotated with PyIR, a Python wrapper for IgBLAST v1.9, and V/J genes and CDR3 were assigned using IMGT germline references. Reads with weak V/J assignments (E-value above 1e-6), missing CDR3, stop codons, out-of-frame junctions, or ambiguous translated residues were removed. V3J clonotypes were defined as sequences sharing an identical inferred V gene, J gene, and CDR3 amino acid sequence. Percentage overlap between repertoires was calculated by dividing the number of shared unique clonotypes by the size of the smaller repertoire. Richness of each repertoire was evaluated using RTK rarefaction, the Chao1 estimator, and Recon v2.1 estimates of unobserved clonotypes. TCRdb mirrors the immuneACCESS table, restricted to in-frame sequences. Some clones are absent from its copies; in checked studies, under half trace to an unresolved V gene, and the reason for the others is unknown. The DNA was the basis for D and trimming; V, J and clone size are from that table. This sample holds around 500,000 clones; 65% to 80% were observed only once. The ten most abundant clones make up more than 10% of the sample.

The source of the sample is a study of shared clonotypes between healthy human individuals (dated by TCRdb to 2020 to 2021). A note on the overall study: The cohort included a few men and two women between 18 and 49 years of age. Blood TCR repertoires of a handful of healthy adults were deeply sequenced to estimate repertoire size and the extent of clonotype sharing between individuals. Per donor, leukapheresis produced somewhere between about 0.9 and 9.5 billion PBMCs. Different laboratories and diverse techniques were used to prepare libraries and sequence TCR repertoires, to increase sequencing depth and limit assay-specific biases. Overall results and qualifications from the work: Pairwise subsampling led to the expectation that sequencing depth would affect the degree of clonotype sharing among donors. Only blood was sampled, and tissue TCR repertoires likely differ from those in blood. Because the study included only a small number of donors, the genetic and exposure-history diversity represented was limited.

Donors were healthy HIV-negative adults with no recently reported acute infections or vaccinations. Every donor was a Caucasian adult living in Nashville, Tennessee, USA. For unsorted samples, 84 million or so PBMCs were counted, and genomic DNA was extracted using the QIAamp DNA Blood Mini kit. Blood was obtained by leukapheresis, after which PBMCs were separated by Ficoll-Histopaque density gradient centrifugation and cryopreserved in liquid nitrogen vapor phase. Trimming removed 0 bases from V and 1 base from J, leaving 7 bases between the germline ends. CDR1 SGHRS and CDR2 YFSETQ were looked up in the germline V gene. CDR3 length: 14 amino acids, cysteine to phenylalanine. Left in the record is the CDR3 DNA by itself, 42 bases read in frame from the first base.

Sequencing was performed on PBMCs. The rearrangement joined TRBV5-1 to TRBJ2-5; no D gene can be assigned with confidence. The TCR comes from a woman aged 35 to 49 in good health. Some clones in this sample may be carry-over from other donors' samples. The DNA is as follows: TGCGCCAGCAGCTTGGCCACAGCCCAAGAGACCCAGTACTTC. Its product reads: CASSLATAQETQYF.